The 26 T cell receptor beta chains presented below share a single source sample, sequenced in a study of blood T cells in healthy people across ages. Primed by a sample-barcoded 5' primer and a J-beta primer mix, a second PCR proceeded for about 6 to 11 cycles. A single record per CDR3 protein comes from TCRdb applying MiXCR to the 5' RACE reads. The table lists roughly 800,000 distinct CDR3 sequences, about three fifths of them singletons. Sequenced: blood. The receptors were sampled from a man in his thirties or forties in good health.

V and J are TRBV25-1 and TRBJ2-5; no reliable D call. TRBJ2-7 explains the end of the DNA better; the J call may be wrong. Germline V gene sequence: CDR1 MGHDK, CDR2 SYGVNS. The CDR3 runs 14 residues. The chain's CDR3 is CASSGSLNYYEQYF. The CDR3 DNA sequence: TGTGCCAGCAGTGGATCCCTCAATTACTACGAGCAGTACTTC.

The gene calls are TRBV25-1 and TRBJ2-5; possible D gene TRBD2, 5 bases. Trimming took off 4 bases at V and 6 bases at J, with 15 bases between the two ends. There are 14 residues in the CDR3. From germline, CDR1 is MGHDK and CDR2 SYGVNS. The CDR3 region has the DNA TGTGCCAGCAGTGTGGGCCTTGGCGGGCAGACCCAGTACTTC. It codes for CASSVGLGGQTQYF.

V usage is TRBV12-5 and J usage is TRBJ2-1; weak D call: TRBD2 (6 bases). V shed 6 bases and J shed 5 bases, with 17 bases lying between them. The CDR3 totals 15 residues. The germline V gene encodes CDR1 LGHNT and CDR2 FRNRAP. CDR3 protein: CASGYGGPLDNEQFF. The CDR3 DNA follows: TGTGCTAGTGGGTACGGGGGTCCCCTTGACAATGAGCAGTTCTTC.

This rearrangement joins TRBV2 to TRBJ2-1; 8 bases are a match to TRBD2. V shed 5 bases, J shed 4 bases, and the junction held 7 bases outside the gene matches. This CDR3 has 15 residues. Germline V gene sequence: CDR1 SNHLY, CDR2 FYNNEI. The CDR3 here is CASSRMGTSYNEQFF. Here the CDR3 DNA reads TGTGCCAGCAGTCGGATGGGGACTAGTTACAATGAGCAGTTCTTC.

This clonotype was seen a handful of times. CDR3 sequence reads: CASSLEGRAGGYTF. The CDR3 DNA is TGCGCCAGCAGCTTGGAGGGTAGGGCCGGCGGCTACACCTTC. The chain employs TRBV5-1 and TRBJ1-2; D remains unclear. Germline assignment: CDR1 SGHRS and CDR2 YFSETQ. CDR3 length: 14 amino acids. The V gene lost 0 bases and the J gene lost 8 bases, with 14 bases spanning the gap.

The V gene is TRBV9, the J gene TRBJ2-5; 9 bases are a match to TRBD1. The germline V gene encodes CDR1 SGDLS and CDR2 YYNGEE. The CDR3 length is 17 residues. After removal of 3 bases from V and 2 bases from J, the junction contained 11 bases not matched to a gene. CDR3: CASSAGTGTVRQETQYF. In DNA, the CDR3 is TGTGCCAGCAGCGCCGGGACAGGGACAGTGCGGCAAGAGACCCAGTACTTC.

This chain connects TRBV4-1 to TRBJ2-2; 12 nucleotides align to TRBD2. CDR3 length: 18 residues. With 3 bases clipped from V and 7 bases from J, the junction kept 12 bases outside the gene matches. Looked up from germline, CDR1 is MGHRA and CDR2 is YSYEKL. The CDR3: CASSHRLAGVSGFGELFF. The CDR3 DNA follows: TGCGCCAGCAGCCATAGACTAGCGGGAGTTTCCGGTTTCGGGGAGCTGTTTTTT.

The chain uses TRBV9 and TRBJ2-4, with TRBD1 matching over 9 bases. The assigned J gene may be wrong: the sequence end matches TRBJ2-7 better. In germline, CDR1 is SGDLS, CDR2 YYNGEE. The CDR3 has 15 residues. CDR3 loop: CASSRDRVRSYEQYF. For the CDR3, the DNA is TGTGCCAGCAGTAGGGACAGGGTGAGGAGCTACGAGCAGTACTTC.

V and J are TRBV20-1 and TRBJ2-6; 9 bases agree with TRBD1. The CDR3 sequence is 17 residues long. CDR1 DFQATT and CDR2 SNEGSKA come from the germline V gene (reference sequence). Germline trimming cut 3 bases from V and 3 bases from J; bases unmatched to any gene: 9. The CDR3 protein is CSASRGQGIGGANVLTF. The CDR3 coding sequence is TGCAGTGCTAGTCGGGGACAGGGAATTGGTGGGGCCAACGTCCTGACTTTC.

The rearrangement joins TRBV5-1 to TRBJ2-3; D is perhaps TRBD2 (5 bases). Trimming removed 0 bases at V and 2 bases at J, with 10 bases between. This CDR3 has 15 amino acids. In germline, CDR1 is SGHRS, CDR2 YFSETQ. The CDR3 coding sequence is TGCGCCAGCAGCTTGGCTCGGGGAAACACAGATACGCAGTATTTT. It specifies CASSLARGNTDTQYF.

The rearrangement uses TRBV29-1 and TRBJ2-4, with TRBD2 matching 10 bases. There are 14 residues in the CDR3. The germline V gene has CDR1 SQVTM and CDR2 ANQGSEA. Trimming at V came to 5 bases and at J to 13 bases, leaving 14 bases not matched to a gene. The CDR3 DNA reads TGCAGCGTTTCCACCGGCGGGACTAGCGCTGAGCAGTACTTC. This translates into CSVSTGGTSAEQYF.

This clonotype is a singleton in its sample. J is TRBJ1-1 and V is TRBV20-1, with D possibly TRBD1 on 5 matching bases. Germline-derived CDR1 and CDR2 are DFQATT and SNEGSKA (reference sequence). Deletions cut 3 bases from V and 2 bases from J, with 10 bases between. This CDR3 contains 13 residues. The CDR3 sequence is CSASLQDNTEAFF. The CDR3 nucleotides are TGCAGTGCTAGTTTACAGGATAACACTGAAGCTTTCTTT.

The chain couples TRBV7-4 to TRBJ2-3, with a tentative D call TRBD2 (5 bases). Trimming removed 9 bases from V and 2 bases from J, with 18 bases in between. The CDR3 extends over 15 amino acids. Looked up from germline, CDR1 is SGHVT and CDR2 is SQSDAQ. The chain's CDR3 is CARLEADSDTDTQYF. The DNA for the CDR3 is TGTGCCAGACTAGAGGCAGATAGTGACACAGATACGCAGTATTTT.

This clonotype showed up many times. The chain employs TRBV9 and TRBJ2-1, with 10 positions matching TRBD2. Per the germline V gene, CDR1 is SGDLS and CDR2 is YYNGEE. The ends lost 4 bases at V and 3 bases at J; junction bases unmatched: 10. This CDR3 is built from 17 residues. The DNA of the CDR3 is TGTGCCAGCAGCCCTAGCGGGAGCGCTCCGGACTACAATGAGCAGTTCTTC. Its protein product is CASSPSGSAPDYNEQFF.

In this sample, this clonotype turned up once. The CDR3 DNA follows: TGCGCCAGCAGCCCCCAGACTGCCACCTACGAGCAGTACTTC. Amino acids: CASSPQTATYEQYF. The chain is built from TRBV4-1 and TRBJ2-4; no reliable D call. Near its end, the DNA agrees better with TRBJ2-7, so the J call may be wrong. There are 14 residues in the CDR3. CDR1 is MGHRA and CDR2 is YSYEKL in the germline V gene.

Worth noting for this clonotype: One base away lies a much larger clone, so this may be a sequencing read error. In DNA form, the CDR3 reads TGTGCCAGCAGTGCGCCCAGGGAAGAGACCCGGTACTTC. This gives the protein CASSAPREETRYF. This sequence joins TRBV25-1 and TRBJ2-5; D is possibly TRBD1 (5 bases). Per germline, CDR1 MGHDK and CDR2 SYGVNS. The CDR3 extends over 13 amino acids.

This clonotype came up a few times. The CDR3 region has the DNA TGTGCCGGATGGGAGACCCAGTACTTC. It encodes CAGWETQYF. The rearrangement joins TRBV6-5 to TRBJ2-7, with unresolved D. The J call is doubtful: the DNA matches TRBJ2-5 better. Germline V gene lookup returns CDR1 MNHEY and CDR2 SVGAGI. The CDR3 runs to 9 residues.

In its sample, this clonotype was seen a few times. The genes are TRBV4-2 and TRBJ2-7, with D possibly being TRBD1 (5 bases). Trimming shortened V by 5 bases and J by 6 bases, and 8 bases separated the two germline ends. Germline lookup yields CDR1 LGHNA and CDR2 YNFKEQ. CDR3 size: 11 residues. CDR3 in DNA: TGTGCCAGCAGCGCTAGGGGCGAGCAGTACTTC. Protein: CASSARGEQYF.

The genes are TRBV29-1 and TRBJ1-4, with a tentative D call TRBD1 (5 bases). The CDR3 loop spans 14 amino acids. Germline loops: CDR1 SQVTM, CDR2 ANQGSEA. Trimming pared 6 bases from V and 10 bases from J, leaving 21 bases between. The CDR3 nucleotides are TGCAGCGTCGCTAAACTGGGAACTGGGGGAAAACTGTTTTTT. The encoded protein is CSVAKLGTGGKLFF. The full variable domain, in which reference TRBV29-1 and TRBJ1-4 provide the parts outside the CDR3, is SAVISQKPSRDICQRGTSLTIQCQVDSQVTMMFWYRQQPGQSLTLIATANQGSEATYESGFVIDKFPISRPNLTFSTLTVSNMSPEDSSIYLCSVAKLGTGGKLFFGSGTQLSVL.

The rearrangement uses TRBV29-1 and TRBJ2-1, with 12 positions matching TRBD1. The V and J ends lost 3 bases and 6 bases, in that order; junction bases with no gene match: 0. CDR3 length equals 13 residues. CDR1 is SQVTM and CDR2 is ANQGSEA in the germline V gene. CDR3 protein: CSVEGQGANEQFF. The CDR3, as DNA: TGCAGCGTTGAGGGACAGGGGGCCAATGAGCAGTTCTTC.

CDR3 in amino acids: CASTRGGTEAFF. The CDR3 nucleotides are TGTGCCAGTACGAGGGGGGGCACTGAAGCTTTCTTT. V gene TRBV7-9 combines with J gene TRBJ1-1; D is possibly TRBD1 (6 bases). Trimming took 9 bases from V and 4 from J, leaving 12 bases between them. From germline, CDR1 is SEHNR and CDR2 FQNEAQ (reference sequence). This CDR3 comprises 12 residues.

The V call is TRBV11-2, the J call TRBJ1-1; perhaps TRBD1 as D (6 bases). The CDR3 extends over 15 amino acids. From germline, CDR1 is SGHAT and CDR2 FQNNGV. V was pared by 5 bases and J by 3 bases, with 16 bases between. CDR3 nucleotide sequence: TGTGCCAGCAGCCCCTGGACAGTCCGGGACACTGAAGCTTTCTTT. It codes for CASSPWTVRDTEAFF.

This clonotype came up a few times. The J gene is TRBJ1-6, the V gene TRBV6-6; D is perhaps TRBD1 (5 bases). In germline, CDR1 is MNHNY, CDR2 SVGAGI (reference sequence). V was shortened by 7 bases and J by 3 bases, with 13 bases between the two germline ends. The CDR3 is 15 amino acids. Here the CDR3 DNA reads TGTGCCAGCACTGGTGGCCAGGGCTATAATTCACCCCTCCACTTT. Its protein is CASTGGQGYNSPLHF.

This clonotype was observed a handful of times. The chain links TRBV6-2 or TRBV6-3 to TRBJ2-1; 10 bases are a match to TRBD2. Trimming cost V 6 bases and J 8 bases; bases outside gene matches: 13. The CDR3 length is 16 residues. Germline loops: CDR1 MNHEY, CDR2 SVGEGT. Here the CDR3 DNA reads TGTGCCAGCAGACCCTATCTAGCGGGAGCCTGGGATGAGCAGTTCTTC. Amino acids: CASRPYLAGAWDEQFF.

J is TRBJ2-7 and V is TRBV11-2; tentatively, D is TRBD1 (5 bases). The germline V gene encodes CDR1 SGHAT and CDR2 FQNNGV. Trimming shortened V by 0 bases and J by 5 bases, and 8 bases separated the two germline ends. The CDR3 is 13 residues long. The CDR3 DNA follows: TGTGCCAGCAGCTTAGACAGGGCCAACGAGCAGTACTTC. Its translation: CASSLDRANEQYF. Full variable domain (missing parts from reference TRBV11-2 and TRBJ2-7): EAGVAQSPRYKIIEKRQSVAFWCNPISGHATLYWYQQILGQGPKLLIQFQNNGVVDDSQLPKDRFSAERLKGVDSTLKIQPAKLEDSAVYLCASSLDRANEQYFGPGTRLTVT.

The chain recombines TRBV5-1 with TRBJ2-5; 9 bases agree with TRBD2. This CDR3 region has 15 residues. Losses at the gene ends were 5 bases for V and 3 bases for J; bases not matched to a gene: 8. Germline V gene data show CDR1 as SGHRS and CDR2 as YFSETQ. This CDR3 reads CASRRLAAPKETQYF. CDR3 in DNA: TGCGCCAGCAGGAGACTAGCGGCACCCAAAGAGACCCAGTACTTC.